The subject of this entry is one TCR beta chain. The antigen is undetermined. This entry is derived from a study of shared clonotypes between healthy human individuals. Study-wide results and caveats: For naive CD4 cells, roughly 4.6% of clonotypes were shared across a few donors. The study's rarefaction showed incomplete sorted-subset sequencing despite large depth.

CD45RO negativity and positive selection for CCR7 defined naive CD8 cells, a population that excluded terminally differentiated effector memory CD45RA+ cells. Donors, healthy HIV-negative adults, lacked recent acute infections or vaccinations. V lost 10 bases and J lost 9, with 22 bases in between. The CDR3 loop spans 14 amino acids. Germline values: CDR1 WSHSY, CDR2 SAAADI. TCRdb's copy holds only in-frame clones and misses some; the assay was immunoSEQ multiplex PCR. The table records fewer than 700,000 clones, 85% to 95% of them present only once. This receptor was obtained from a woman under 40 in good health. The chain employs TRBV10-2 and TRBJ2-1; TRBD2 is a possible D gene (5 bases). Sequencing was done on a sample of naive CD8+ T cells sorted from blood. CDR3: CATDYGPKSGEQFF. CDR3 DNA: TGCGCCACCGACTATGGCCCCAAGTCTGGTGAGCAGTTCTTC.